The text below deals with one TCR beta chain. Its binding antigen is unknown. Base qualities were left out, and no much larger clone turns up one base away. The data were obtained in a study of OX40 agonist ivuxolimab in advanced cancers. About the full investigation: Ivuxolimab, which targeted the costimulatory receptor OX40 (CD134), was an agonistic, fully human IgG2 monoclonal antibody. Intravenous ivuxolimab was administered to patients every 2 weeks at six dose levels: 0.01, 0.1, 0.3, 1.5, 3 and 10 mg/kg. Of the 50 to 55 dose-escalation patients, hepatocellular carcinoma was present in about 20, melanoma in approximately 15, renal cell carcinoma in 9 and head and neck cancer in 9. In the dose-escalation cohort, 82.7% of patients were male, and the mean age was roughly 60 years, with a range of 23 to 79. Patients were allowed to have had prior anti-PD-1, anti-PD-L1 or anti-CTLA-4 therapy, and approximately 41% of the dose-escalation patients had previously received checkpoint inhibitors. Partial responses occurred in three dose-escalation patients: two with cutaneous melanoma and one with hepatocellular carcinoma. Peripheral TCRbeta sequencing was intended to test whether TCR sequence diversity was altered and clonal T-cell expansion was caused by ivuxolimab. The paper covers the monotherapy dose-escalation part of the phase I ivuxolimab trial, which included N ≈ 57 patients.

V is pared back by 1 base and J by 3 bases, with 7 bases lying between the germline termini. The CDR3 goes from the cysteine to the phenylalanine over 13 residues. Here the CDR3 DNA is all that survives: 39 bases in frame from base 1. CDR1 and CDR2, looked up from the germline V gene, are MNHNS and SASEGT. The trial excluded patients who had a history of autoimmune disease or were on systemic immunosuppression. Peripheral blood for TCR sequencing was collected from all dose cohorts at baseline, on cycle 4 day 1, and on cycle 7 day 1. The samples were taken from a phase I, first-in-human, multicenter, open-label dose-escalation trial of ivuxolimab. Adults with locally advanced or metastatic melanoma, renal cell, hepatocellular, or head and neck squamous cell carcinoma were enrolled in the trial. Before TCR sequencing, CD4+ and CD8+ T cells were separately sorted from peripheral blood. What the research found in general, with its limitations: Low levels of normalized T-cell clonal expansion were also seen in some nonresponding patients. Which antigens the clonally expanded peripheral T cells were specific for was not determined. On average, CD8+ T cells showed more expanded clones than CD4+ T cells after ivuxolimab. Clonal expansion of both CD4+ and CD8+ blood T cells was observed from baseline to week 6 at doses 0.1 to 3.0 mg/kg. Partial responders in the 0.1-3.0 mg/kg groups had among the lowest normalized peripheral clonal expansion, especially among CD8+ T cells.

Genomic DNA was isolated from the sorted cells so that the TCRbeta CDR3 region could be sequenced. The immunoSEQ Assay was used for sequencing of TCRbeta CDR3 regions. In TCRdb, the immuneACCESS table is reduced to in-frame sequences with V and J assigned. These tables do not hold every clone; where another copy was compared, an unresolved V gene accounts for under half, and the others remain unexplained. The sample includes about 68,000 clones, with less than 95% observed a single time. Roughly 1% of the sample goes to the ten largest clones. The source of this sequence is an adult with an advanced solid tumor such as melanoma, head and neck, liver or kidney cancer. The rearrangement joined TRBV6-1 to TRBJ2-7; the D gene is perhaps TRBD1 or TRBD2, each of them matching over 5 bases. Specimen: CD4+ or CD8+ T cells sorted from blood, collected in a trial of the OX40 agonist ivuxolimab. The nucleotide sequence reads TGTGCCAGCAGTGAAGGGGGGATCTACGAGCAGTACTTC. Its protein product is CASSEGGIYEQYF.